Described below is a single T cell receptor (beta chain) sequence and its context. Antigen: not known. This entry comes from a study of OX40 agonist ivuxolimab in advanced cancers. Overall study: Treatment of patients was with ivuxolimab, an agonistic anti-OX40 (CD134) antibody.

Exclusion of a patient followed from autoimmune disease history or systemic immunosuppression. This table comes from immunoSEQ multiplex PCR, and its TCRdb copy is limited to in-frame clones, with some not included. The sample lists roughly 58,000 clones, over 90% seen once, with 18% in the top ten. Findings and limits, study-wide: On average, CD8+ T cells showed a greater number of expanded clones than CD4+.

The CDR3 loop spans 16 amino acids. CDR1 is SNHLY, CDR2 FYNNEI, per germline. Losses at the gene ends were 6 bases for V and 2 bases for J; bases not matched to a gene: 7. This clonotype was obtained from an adult with an advanced solid tumor such as melanoma, head and neck, liver or kidney cancer. The V call is TRBV2, the J call TRBJ2-3; 11 bases agree with TRBD2. The specimen was CD4+ or CD8+ T cells sorted from blood, collected in a trial of the OX40 agonist ivuxolimab. The CDR3 nucleotides read TGTGCCAGCAGAACCGGGACTAGCGGAATCACAGATACGCAGTATTTT. It codes for CASRTGTSGITDTQYF.